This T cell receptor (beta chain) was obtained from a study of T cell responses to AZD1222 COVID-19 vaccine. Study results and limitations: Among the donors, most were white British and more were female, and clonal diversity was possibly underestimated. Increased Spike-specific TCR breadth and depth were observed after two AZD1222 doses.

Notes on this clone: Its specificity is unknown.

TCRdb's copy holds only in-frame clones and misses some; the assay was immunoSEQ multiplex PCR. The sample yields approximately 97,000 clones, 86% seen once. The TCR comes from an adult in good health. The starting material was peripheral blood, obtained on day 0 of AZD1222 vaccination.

The CDR3 DNA is TGTGCCAGCAGTGCCCCGACAGGGGACTTAGATACGCAGTATTTT. This gives the protein CASSAPTGDLDTQYF. This chain uses TRBV25-1 with TRBJ2-3, with 8 bases matching TRBD1. V lost 4 bases, J lost 5 bases, and 8 bases stayed unmatched. Looked up from germline, CDR1 is MGHDK and CDR2 is SYGVNS. This CDR3 region has 15 residues.